A selection of T cell receptor beta chains follows, all from one sample in a study of blood T cell repertoires in COVID-19. The repertoire was sequenced with immunoSEQ multiplex PCR; TCRdb's copy has only in-frame clones and lacks some. In the table there are 150,000 to 200,000 clones, just over 90% of which are singletons. Sequencing was performed on peripheral blood. Receptors were obtained from a young man with acute or convalescent COVID-19. The CDR3 runs from the conserved cysteine through the conserved F or W. A D gene is named only where the DNA matches it firmly. Only some rows state a clone size, as once, few, many or a class for expanded clones.

v_call	clone_size	j_call	d_call	cdr3_aa	cdr3_nt
TRBV19	NA	TRBJ2-1	NA	CASSMTREEQFF	TGTGCCAGTAGTATGACTAGAGAAGAGCAGTTCTTC
TRBV7-2	NA	TRBJ1-2	TRBD1	CASSHRGSDYGYTF	TGTGCCAGCAGCCACAGGGGATCGGACTATGGCTACACCTTC
TRBV3-1/TRBV3-2	once	TRBJ2-5	TRBD1	CASSRLGQSQETQYF	TGTGCCAGCAGCCGCCTGGGACAGAGCCAAGAGACCCAGTACTTC
TRBV5-6	once	TRBJ2-7	NA	CASSLAVSYEQYF	TGTGCCAGCAGCTTGGCCGTCAGTTACGAGCAGTACTTC
TRBV2	NA	TRBJ2-1	TRBD2	CASSEARGVGYNEQFF	TGTGCCAGCAGTGAAGCGCGGGGGGTTGGCTACAATGAGCAGTTCTTC
TRBV5-1	NA	TRBJ2-7	NA	CASSLETDTYEQYF	TGCGCCAGCAGCTTGGAGACAGATACCTACGAGCAGTACTTC
TRBV5-1	NA	TRBJ2-7	NA	CASSPDNYEQYF	TGCGCCAGCAGCCCCGACAACTACGAGCAGTACTTC
TRBV6-5	NA	TRBJ1-5	TRBD1	CASFDRGGQPQHF	TGTGCCAGCTTTGACAGGGGAGGGCAGCCCCAGCATTTT
TRBV5-1	NA	TRBJ1-4	TRBD1	CASSLGVMTGDVSTNEKLFF	TGCGCCAGCAGCTTGGGGGTCATGACAGGGGACGTTTCAACTAATGAAAAACTGTTTTTT
TRBV30	NA	TRBJ2-7	TRBD1	CAWSAFFPGQRGEQYF	TGTGCCTGGAGCGCCTTCTTTCCGGGACAGAGGGGCGAGCAGTACTTC
TRBV7-9	few	TRBJ1-2	NA	CASSLASGGFGYGYTF	TGTGCCAGCAGCTTAGCCTCCGGGGGTTTTGGGTATGGCTACACCTTC
TRBV11-2	NA	TRBJ2-2	NA	CASSLGRSTGELFF	TGTGCCAGCAGCTTAGGCAGAAGCACCGGGGAGCTGTTTTTT
TRBV7-2	NA	TRBJ2-7	TRBD1	CASSFGTGKSSYEQYF	TGTGCCAGCAGCTTTGGGACAGGAAAGAGCTCCTACGAGCAGTACTTC
TRBV4-1	NA	TRBJ1-1	NA	CASSQDRVVNTEAFF	TGCGCCAGCAGCCAAGATCGAGTCGTGAACACTGAAGCTTTCTTT
TRBV2	NA	TRBJ1-1	TRBD1	CASSGTGLMNTEAFF	TGTGCCAGCAGTGGGACAGGACTGATGAACACTGAAGCTTTCTTT
TRBV5-4	NA	TRBJ1-3	NA	CASSGQYSGNTIYF	TGTGCCAGCAGCGGACAGTACTCTGGAAACACCATATATTTT
TRBV10-2	NA	TRBJ1-4	TRBD1	CASGTDRGHEKLFF	TGCGCCAGCGGGACAGACAGGGGACATGAAAAACTGTTTTTT
TRBV28	NA	TRBJ2-7	TRBD2	CASNLAGLSYEQYF	TGTGCCAGCAACTTAGCGGGACTCTCCTACGAGCAGTACTTC
TRBV4-1	NA	TRBJ2-1	NA	CASSQGPGDSEQFF	TGCGCCAGCAGCCAAGGGCCTGGAGATTCTGAGCAGTTCTTC
TRBV14	NA	TRBJ1-5	NA	CASSLGSGNQPQHF	TGTGCCAGCAGCCTGGGTAGCGGCAATCAGCCCCAGCATTTT
TRBV7-8	NA	TRBJ1-2	NA	CASSNRGRASLTGYTF	TGTGCCAGCAGCAACAGAGGGAGGGCTTCGCTAACAGGCTACACCTTC
TRBV5-5	NA	TRBJ2-1	TRBD2	CASSLAAGNEQFF	TGTGCCAGCAGCTTGGCAGCGGGGAATGAGCAGTTCTTC
TRBV5-5	NA	TRBJ2-1	TRBD2	CASSSKPQSGRASYNEQFF	TGTGCCAGCAGCTCCAAACCCCAAAGCGGGAGGGCCTCCTACAATGAGCAGTTCTTC